This TCR beta chain was documented in a study of blood T cell repertoires in COVID-19. J gave up 11 bases and V 5 bases, and 11 bases lay outside the gene matches. The CDR3 contains 14 residues. Germline V lookup: CDR1 SGHTA, CDR2 FQGNSA. Only in-frame clones appear in the TCRdb table, and some are missing; sequencing was by immunoSEQ multiplex PCR. The repertoire consists of some 260,000 clones, with just over 85% occurring once and the leading ten covering 1.2% to 1.5%. The chain recombines TRBV7-2 with TRBJ2-5; TRBD1 matches at 10 bases. The TCR comes from a man at least 80 years old with acute or convalescent COVID-19. The sequenced sample was peripheral blood. CDR3 loop: CASSLSPGQGPQYF. As DNA, the CDR3 is TGTGCCAGCAGCCTATCGCCGGGACAGGGGCCTCAGTACTTC.